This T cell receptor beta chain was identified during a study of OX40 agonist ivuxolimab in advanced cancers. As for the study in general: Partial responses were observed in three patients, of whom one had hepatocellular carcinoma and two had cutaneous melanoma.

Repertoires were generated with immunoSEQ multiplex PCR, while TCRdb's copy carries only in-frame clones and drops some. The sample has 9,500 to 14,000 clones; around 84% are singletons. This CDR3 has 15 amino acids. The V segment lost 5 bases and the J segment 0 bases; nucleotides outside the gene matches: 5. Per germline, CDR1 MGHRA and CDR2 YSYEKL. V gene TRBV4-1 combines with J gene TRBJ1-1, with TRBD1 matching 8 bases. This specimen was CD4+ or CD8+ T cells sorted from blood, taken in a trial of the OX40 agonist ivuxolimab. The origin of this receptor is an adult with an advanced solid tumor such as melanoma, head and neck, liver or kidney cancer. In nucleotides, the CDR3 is TGCGCCAGCAGCGCACGACAGGGGATGAACACTGAAGCTTTCTTT. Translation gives CASSARQGMNTEAFF.